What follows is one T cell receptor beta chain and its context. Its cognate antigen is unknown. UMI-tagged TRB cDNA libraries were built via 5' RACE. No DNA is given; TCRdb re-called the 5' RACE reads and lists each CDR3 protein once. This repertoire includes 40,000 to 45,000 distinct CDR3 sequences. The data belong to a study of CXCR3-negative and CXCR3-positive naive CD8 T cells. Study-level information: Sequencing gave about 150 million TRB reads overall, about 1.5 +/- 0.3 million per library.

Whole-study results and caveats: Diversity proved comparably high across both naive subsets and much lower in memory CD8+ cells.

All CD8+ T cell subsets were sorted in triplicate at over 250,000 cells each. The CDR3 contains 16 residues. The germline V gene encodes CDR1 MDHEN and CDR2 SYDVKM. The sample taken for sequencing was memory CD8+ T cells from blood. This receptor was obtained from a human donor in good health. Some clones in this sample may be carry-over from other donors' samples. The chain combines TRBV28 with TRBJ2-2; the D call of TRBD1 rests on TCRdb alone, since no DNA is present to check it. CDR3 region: CASSFFFGGNTGELFF.